Below, 12 T cell receptor beta chains from the same sample are listed, as sequenced in a study of tumor-infiltrating lymphocytes in localized non-small cell lung cancer. Assay: immunoSEQ multiplex PCR; the TCRdb copy retains only in-frame clones and omits some. The sample yields fewer than 25,000 clones, around two thirds seen once. The sequenced material came from lung tumor tissue. Source of these receptors: a human donor with non-small cell lung cancer.

This chain uses TRBV5-1 with TRBJ2-2; 7 nucleotides match TRBD2. The CDR3 has 15 amino acids. After removal of 3 bases from V and 2 bases from J, the junction contained 4 bases not matched to a gene. Germline CDR1 SGHRS, CDR2 YFSETQ. CDR3 DNA: TGCGCCAGCAGCTCTAGCGGCGATAACACCGGGGAGCTGTTTTTT. It translates to CASSSSGDNTGELFF.

V usage is TRBV19 and J usage is TRBJ2-6; no reliable D call. The CDR3 is 14 residues long. Trimming cost V 4 bases and J 0 bases, with 4 bases left between them. The V gene's germline CDR1 is LNHDA and CDR2 SQIVND (reference sequence). The CDR3 bases are TGTGCCAGTAGTACGCCCTCTGGGGCCAACGTCCTGACTTTC. Translated: CASSTPSGANVLTF.

This clone was observed a handful of times. V and J are TRBV7-8 and TRBJ2-2, with D unclear. V lost 1 base and J lost 0, with 9 bases in between. The CDR3 runs to 16 residues. Germline values: CDR1 SGHVS, CDR2 FQNEAQ. For the CDR3, the DNA is TGTGCCAGCAGCTTAGTGTGGCAGGCGAACACCGGGGAGCTGTTTTTT. This sequence encodes CASSLVWQANTGELFF.

The genes are TRBV10-3 and TRBJ2-5; TRBD1 matches at 8 bases. Germline values: CDR1 ENHRY, CDR2 SYGVKD. The junction had 8 bases not matched to a gene; V was cut back by 3 bases and J by 5 bases. CDR3 length equals 15 residues. CDR3 region: CAISDSDRAQETQYF. The CDR3 bases are TGTGCCATCAGTGACTCGGACAGGGCCCAGGAGACCCAGTACTTC.

CDR3 DNA: TGTGCCAGCAGCGCCCGGGACGAGCCTTACAATGAGCAGTTCTTC. Protein product: CASSARDEPYNEQFF. V is TRBV9 and J is TRBJ2-1, with D perhaps matching TRBD1 or TRBD2 (5 bases each). Trimming shortened V by 3 bases and J by 4 bases, and 14 bases separated the two germline ends. CDR1 and CDR2 (germline): SGDLS, YYNGEE. The CDR3 is 15 amino acids.

The rearrangement uses TRBV5-5 and TRBJ2-5; D unresolved. Trimming stripped 4 bases from V and 5 bases from J, with 12 bases between. The CDR3 consists of 13 residues. Germline CDR1 is SGHKS and CDR2 is YYEKEE (reference sequence). DNA for the CDR3: TGTGCCAGCAGCCAGGCCCATGGGGAGACCCAGTACTTC. Its protein is CASSQAHGETQYF. The complete variable domain, with remaining parts taken from reference TRBV5-5 and TRBJ2-5, reads DAGVTQSPTHLIKTRGQQVTLRCSPISGHKSVSWYQQVLGQGPQFIFQYYEKEERGRGNFPDRFSARQFPNYSSELNVNALLLGDSALYLCASSQAHGETQYFGPGTRLLVL.

The chain employs TRBV14 and TRBJ1-2; D call uncertain. The V and J ends lost 0 bases and 3 bases respectively, with 8 bases between them. Germline V gene data show CDR1 as SGHDN and CDR2 as FVKESK. CDR3 length: 14 amino acids. The DNA for the CDR3 is TGTGCCAGCAGCCAAGAAGGGAGACACTATGGCTACACCTTC. This translates into CASSQEGRHYGYTF.

This clone showed up just a few times. The chain carries TRBV6-6 and TRBJ2-5; a weak D match, TRBD2 (7 bases). CDR3 length equals 16 residues. Trimming left V 4 bases short and J 1 base short, with 16 bases between. The germline V gene encodes CDR1 MNHNY and CDR2 SVGAGI (reference sequence). The CDR3: CASSSTRGGFQETQYF. CDR3 DNA sequence: TGTGCCAGCAGTTCGACGCGCGGGGGCTTCCAAGAGACCCAGTACTTC.

V gene TRBV9 combines with J gene TRBJ1-2, with D possibly being TRBD1 (5 bases). This CDR3 spans 13 amino acids. Germline values: CDR1 SGDLS, CDR2 YYNGEE. Trimming cost V 0 bases and J 7 bases, with 10 bases left between them. CDR3 in amino acids: CASSVGGEAGYTF. CDR3 nucleotide sequence: TGTGCCAGCAGCGTAGGGGGCGAGGCTGGCTACACCTTC.

This chain connects TRBV11-1 to TRBJ2-5; D perhaps matches TRBD1 (6 bases). The CDR3 spans 13 residues. The ends were cut back, 3 bases at V and 5 bases at J, with 10 bases in the middle. CDR1 is SGHAT and CDR2 is FQDESV in the germline V gene (reference sequence). This chain's CDR3 is CASSLGAAETQYF. In nucleotides, the CDR3 is TGTGCCAGCAGCTTGGGGGCCGCCGAGACCCAGTACTTC. Drawing the rest from reference TRBV11-1 and TRBJ2-5, the complete variable domain is EAEVAQSPRYKITEKSQAVAFWCDPISGHATLYWYRQILGQGPELLVQFQDESVVDDSQLPKDRFSAERLKGVDSTLKIQPAELGDSAMYLCASSLGAAETQYFGPGTRLLVL.

The gene calls are TRBV7-2 and TRBJ2-7; 8 nucleotides match TRBD1. Trimming cost V 5 bases and J 6 bases; bases outside gene matches: 3. The CDR3 has 12 residues. Germline lookup yields CDR1 SGHTA and CDR2 FQGNSA. The CDR3 here is CASSPTGVEQYF. CDR3 DNA sequence: TGTGCCAGCAGCCCGACAGGGGTCGAGCAGTACTTC.

The chain links TRBV6-5 to TRBJ1-6, with D uncertain. V lost 6 bases to trimming and J lost 10 bases, with 16 bases between them. CDR3 size: 14 residues. Germline lookup yields CDR1 MNHEY and CDR2 SVGAGI. CDR3 loop: CASSLGLLGSPLHF. For the CDR3, the DNA is TGTGCCAGCAGCCTCGGCCTCCTGGGGTCACCCCTCCACTTT.